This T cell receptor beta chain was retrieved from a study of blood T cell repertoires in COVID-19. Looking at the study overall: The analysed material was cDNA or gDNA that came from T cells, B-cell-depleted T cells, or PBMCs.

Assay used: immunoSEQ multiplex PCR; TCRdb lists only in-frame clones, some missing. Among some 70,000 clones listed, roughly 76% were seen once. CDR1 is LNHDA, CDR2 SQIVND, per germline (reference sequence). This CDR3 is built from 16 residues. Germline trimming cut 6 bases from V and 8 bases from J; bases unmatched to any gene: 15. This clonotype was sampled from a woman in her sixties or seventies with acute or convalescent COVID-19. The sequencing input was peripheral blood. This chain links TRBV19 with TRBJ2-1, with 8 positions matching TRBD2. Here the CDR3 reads CASSLPGGTHGYEQFF. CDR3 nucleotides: TGTGCCAGTAGCCTCCCGGGGGGGACTCATGGCTATGAGCAGTTCTTC.